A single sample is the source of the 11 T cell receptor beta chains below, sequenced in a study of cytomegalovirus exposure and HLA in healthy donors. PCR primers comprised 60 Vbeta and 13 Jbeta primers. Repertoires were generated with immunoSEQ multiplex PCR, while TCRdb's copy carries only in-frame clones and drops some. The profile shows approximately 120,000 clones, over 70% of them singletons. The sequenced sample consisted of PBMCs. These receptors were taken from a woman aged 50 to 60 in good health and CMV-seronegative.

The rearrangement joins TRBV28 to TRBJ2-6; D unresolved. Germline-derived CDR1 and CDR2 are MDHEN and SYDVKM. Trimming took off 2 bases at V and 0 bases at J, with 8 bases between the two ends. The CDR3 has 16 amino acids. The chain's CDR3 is CASSLDTSSGANVLTF. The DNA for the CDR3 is TGTGCCAGCAGTTTAGACACGAGCTCTGGGGCCAACGTCCTGACTTTC.

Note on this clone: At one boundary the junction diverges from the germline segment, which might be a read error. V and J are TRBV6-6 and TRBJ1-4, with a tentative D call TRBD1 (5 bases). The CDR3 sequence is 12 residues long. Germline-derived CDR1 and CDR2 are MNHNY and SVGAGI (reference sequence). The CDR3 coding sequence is TGTGCCAGCAGCCAGGACAAAAGGGTACTGTCTTTT. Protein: CASSQDKRVLSF.

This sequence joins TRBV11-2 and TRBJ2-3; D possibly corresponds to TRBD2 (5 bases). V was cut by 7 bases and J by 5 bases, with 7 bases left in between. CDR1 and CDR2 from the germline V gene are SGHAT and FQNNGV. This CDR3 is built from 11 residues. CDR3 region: CASTGVDTQYF. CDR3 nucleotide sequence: TGTGCCAGCACCGGGGTAGATACGCAGTATTTT.

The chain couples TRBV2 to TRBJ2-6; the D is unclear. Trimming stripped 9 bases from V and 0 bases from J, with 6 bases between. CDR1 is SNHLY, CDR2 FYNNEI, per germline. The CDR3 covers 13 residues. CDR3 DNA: TGTGCCAGGAGAACCTCTGGGGCCAACGTCCTGACTTTC. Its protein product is CARRTSGANVLTF. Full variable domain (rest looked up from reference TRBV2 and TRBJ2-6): EPEVTQTPSHQVTQMGQEVILRCVPISNHLYFYWYRQILGQKVEFLVSFYNNEISEKSEIFDDQFSVERPDGSNFTLKIRSTKLEDSAMYFCARRTSGANVLTFGAGSRLTVL.

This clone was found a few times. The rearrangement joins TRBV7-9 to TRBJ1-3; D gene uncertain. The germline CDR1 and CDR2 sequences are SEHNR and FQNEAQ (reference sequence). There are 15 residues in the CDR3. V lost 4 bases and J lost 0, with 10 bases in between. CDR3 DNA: TGTGCCAGCAGCTCTGGAACAGCCTCTGGAAACACCATATATTTT. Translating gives CASSSGTASGNTIYF.

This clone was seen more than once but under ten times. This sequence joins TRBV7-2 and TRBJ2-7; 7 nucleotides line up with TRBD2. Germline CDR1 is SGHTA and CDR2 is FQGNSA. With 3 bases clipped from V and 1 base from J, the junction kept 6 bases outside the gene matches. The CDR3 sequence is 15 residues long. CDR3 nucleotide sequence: TGTGCCAGCAGCTTGGTACTAGCGTCGTCCTACGAGCAGTACTTC. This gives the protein CASSLVLASSYEQYF.

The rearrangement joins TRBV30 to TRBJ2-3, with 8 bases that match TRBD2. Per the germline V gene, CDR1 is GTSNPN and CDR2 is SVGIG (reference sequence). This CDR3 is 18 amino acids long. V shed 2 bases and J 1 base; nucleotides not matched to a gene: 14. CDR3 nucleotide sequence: TGTGCCTGGAGTCCCGAATTCGGGAGGGCGAGTGGCACAGATACGCAGTATTTT. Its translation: CAWSPEFGRASGTDTQYF. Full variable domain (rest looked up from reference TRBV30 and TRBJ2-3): SQTIHQWPATLVQPVGSPLSLECTVEGTSNPNLYWYRQAAGRGLQLLFYSVGIGQISSEVPQNLSASRPQDRQFILSSKKLLLSDSGFYLCAWSPEFGRASGTDTQYFGPGTRLTVL.

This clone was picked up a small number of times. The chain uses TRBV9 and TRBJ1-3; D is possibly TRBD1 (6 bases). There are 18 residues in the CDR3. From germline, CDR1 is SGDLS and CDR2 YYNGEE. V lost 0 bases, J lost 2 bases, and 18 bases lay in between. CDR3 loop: CASSVGRGINFPGNTIYF. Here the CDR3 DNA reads TGTGCCAGCAGCGTAGGAAGGGGGATTAATTTCCCTGGAAACACCATATATTTT.

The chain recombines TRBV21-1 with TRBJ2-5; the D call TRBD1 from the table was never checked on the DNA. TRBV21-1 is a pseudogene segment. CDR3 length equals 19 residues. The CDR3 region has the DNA TGTGCCAGCATGCACAAACTACCGGGACAGGGGGCTGGGAGAGAGACCCAGTACTTC. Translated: CASMHKLPGQGAGRETQYF.

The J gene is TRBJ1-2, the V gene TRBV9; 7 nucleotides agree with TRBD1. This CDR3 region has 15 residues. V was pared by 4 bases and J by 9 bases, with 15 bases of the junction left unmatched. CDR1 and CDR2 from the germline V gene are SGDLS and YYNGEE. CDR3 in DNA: TGTGCCAGCAGCTCATCCGATAGTCCGACAGGGAGCTACACCTTC. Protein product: CASSSSDSPTGSYTF.

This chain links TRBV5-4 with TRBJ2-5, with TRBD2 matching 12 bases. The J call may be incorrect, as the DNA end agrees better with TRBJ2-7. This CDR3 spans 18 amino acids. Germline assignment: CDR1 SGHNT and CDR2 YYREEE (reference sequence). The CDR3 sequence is CASSAASRTSGVTYEQYF. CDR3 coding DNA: TGTGCCAGCAGCGCAGCATCCCGGACTAGCGGGGTTACCTACGAGCAGTACTTC.